This TCR beta chain was profiled in a study of cytomegalovirus exposure and HLA in healthy donors. Findings and limits, study-wide: For most TCR sequences rarity was the rule, although some public TCRs occurred in many donors. Specificity of a few CMV-associated chains for CMV antigens was verified in vitro.

The PCR contained 60 Vbeta and 13 Jbeta primers. Sequenced by immunoSEQ multiplex PCR; TCRdb stores in-frame clones only, minus some. The repertoire holds fewer than 200,000 clones, with roughly a tenth as singletons. Trimming shortened V by 6 bases and J by 3 bases, and 18 bases separated the two germline ends. The CDR3 consists of 16 residues. CDR1 is SNHLY, CDR2 FYNNEI, per germline. As to this clone: Its antigen is not known.

The V gene is TRBV2, the J gene TRBJ1-5; D is possibly TRBD1 (6 bases). The TCR was taken from a woman between 25 and 40 years old in good health and CMV-seropositive. Source material: PBMCs. The CDR3 spells CASRVYRTDYNQPQHF. The CDR3 region has the DNA TGTGCCAGCAGAGTCTACAGGACAGACTACAATCAGCCCCAGCATTTT.